A selection of T cell receptor beta chains follows, all from one sample in a study of blood T cell repertoires in COVID-19. The data were produced by immunoSEQ multiplex PCR, yet TCRdb's version contains in-frame clones alone and is incomplete. The sample includes 240,000 or so clones, roughly 80% seen only once; the top ten take approximately 3.5%. Sequenced material: peripheral blood. The receptors were sampled from a woman between 18 and 29 years old with acute or convalescent COVID-19. CDR3s include the opening cysteine and the closing phenylalanine or tryptophan. D genes are given only for firm matches. The size of a clone is reported for some rows only, either as once, few or many, or as a class for expanded clones.

D gene: NA; J gene: TRBJ1-2; V gene: TRBV10-3; clone size: NA; CDR3 DNA: TGTGCCATCAGCCGACAGGAGAACTATGGCTACACCTTC; CDR3 protein: CAISRQENYGYTF
D gene: TRBD1; J gene: TRBJ2-5; V gene: TRBV9; clone size: NA; CDR3 DNA: TGTGCCAGCAGCGCCGGGACAGCCCTCCAAGAGACCCAGTACTTC; CDR3 protein: CASSAGTALQETQYF
D gene: NA; J gene: TRBJ2-7; V gene: TRBV30; clone size: NA; CDR3 DNA: TGTGCTTACGAGGGTGGGGGCGGCAGTCCCTACGAGCAGTACTTC; CDR3 protein: CAYEGGGGSPYEQYF
D gene: NA; J gene: TRBJ1-2; V gene: TRBV5-1; clone size: NA; CDR3 DNA: TGCGCCAGCAGCGCAGGGGCCTATGGCTACACCTTC; CDR3 protein: CASSAGAYGYTF
D gene: TRBD1; J gene: TRBJ2-3; V gene: TRBV3-1/TRBV3-2; clone size: NA; CDR3 DNA: TGTGCCAGCAGTGACAGGGATAGAACAGATACGCAGTATTTT; CDR3 protein: CASSDRDRTDTQYF
D gene: NA; J gene: TRBJ1-1; V gene: TRBV4-3; clone size: once; CDR3 DNA: TGCGCCAGCAGCCGAGAGGACAGTTGGGGGACTGAAGCTTTCTTT; CDR3 protein: CASSREDSWGTEAFF
D gene: TRBD1; J gene: TRBJ1-1; V gene: TRBV29-1; clone size: NA; CDR3 DNA: TGCAGCGTCCCGAAGGCAGGGGGCTCGGACACTGAAGCTTTCTTT; CDR3 protein: CSVPKAGGSDTEAFF
D gene: TRBD1; J gene: TRBJ2-7; V gene: TRBV7-9; clone size: once; CDR3 DNA: TGTGCCAGCAGCCATCGGACAGGTCCTTCCTACGAGCAGTACTTC; CDR3 protein: CASSHRTGPSYEQYF
D gene: TRBD1; J gene: TRBJ1-1; V gene: TRBV10-3; clone size: NA; CDR3 DNA: TGTGCCATCAGTGACCTGGACAGGGGAAACACTGAAGCTTTCTTT; CDR3 protein: CAISDLDRGNTEAFF
D gene: TRBD1; J gene: TRBJ1-1; V gene: TRBV18; clone size: few; CDR3 DNA: TGTGCCAGCATCACCAAAACTGCCCGGGACAGGGGATCAATGAACACTGAAGCTTTCTTT; CDR3 protein: CASITKTARDRGSMNTEAFF
D gene: TRBD2; J gene: TRBJ2-1; V gene: TRBV4-1; clone size: NA; CDR3 DNA: TGCGCCAGCAGCCCCACCAGCGGGGAAGGGTACAATGAGCAGTTCTTC; CDR3 protein: CASSPTSGEGYNEQFF
D gene: NA; J gene: TRBJ1-2; V gene: TRBV30; clone size: NA; CDR3 DNA: TGTGCCTGGAGCAGAGGAGGAATATATGGCTACACCTTC; CDR3 protein: CAWSRGGIYGYTF
D gene: TRBD1; J gene: TRBJ2-3; V gene: TRBV11-2; clone size: NA; CDR3 DNA: TGTGCCAGCAGCCGATACAGGGGCGCAGATACGCAGTATTTT; CDR3 protein: CASSRYRGADTQYF
D gene: NA; J gene: TRBJ1-1; V gene: TRBV10-3; clone size: NA; CDR3 DNA: TGTGCCATCAGCCGGTACACGGGCGGAGGAGCTGAAGCTTTCTTT; CDR3 protein: CAISRYTGGGAEAFF
D gene: TRBD2; J gene: TRBJ2-1; V gene: TRBV5-1; clone size: few; CDR3 DNA: TGCGCCAGCAGCATGACAGGACTAGCGAGCTCCTACAATGAGCAGTTCTTC; CDR3 protein: CASSMTGLASSYNEQFF
D gene: NA; J gene: TRBJ1-2; V gene: TRBV5-1; clone size: NA; CDR3 DNA: TGCGCCAGCAGCTTTACGACAGGCACCTATGGCTACACCTTC; CDR3 protein: CASSFTTGTYGYTF
D gene: NA; J gene: TRBJ1-4; V gene: TRBV4-1; clone size: NA; CDR3 DNA: TGCGCCAGCAGCCAAGGGACAGTAGCAACTAATGAAAAACTGTTTTTT; CDR3 protein: CASSQGTVATNEKLFF
D gene: NA; J gene: TRBJ1-1; V gene: TRBV6-5; clone size: few; CDR3 DNA: TGTGCCAGCAGTTCAACCTATCCCTCTCCCGATGAAGCTTTCTTT; CDR3 protein: CASSSTYPSPDEAFF
D gene: TRBD2; J gene: TRBJ2-1; V gene: TRBV10-3; clone size: NA; CDR3 DNA: TGTGCCATCAGTGACTCGGCGGGACTATACAATGAGCAGTTCTTC; CDR3 protein: CAISDSAGLYNEQFF
D gene: NA; J gene: TRBJ1-2; V gene: TRBV6-2/TRBV6-3; clone size: NA; CDR3 DNA: TGTGCCAGCAGTTACGCCCGACAGGCCGATGCTAACTATGGCTACACCTTC; CDR3 protein: CASSYARQADANYGYTF
D gene: TRBD1; J gene: TRBJ1-1; V gene: TRBV30; clone size: NA; CDR3 DNA: TGTGCCTGGGAAACACAGGGGACGGGCACTGAAGCTTTCTTT; CDR3 protein: CAWETQGTGTEAFF
D gene: NA; J gene: TRBJ2-1; V gene: TRBV14; clone size: NA; CDR3 DNA: TGTGCCAGCAGCCTTCCTTGGCCGTCGCTCTACAATGAGCAGTTCTTC; CDR3 protein: CASSLPWPSLYNEQFF
D gene: NA; J gene: TRBJ2-1; V gene: TRBV5-6; clone size: NA; CDR3 DNA: TGTGCCAGCAGCTTGCTCTCCCTGGAGCAGTTCTTC; CDR3 protein: CASSLLSLEQFF
D gene: NA; J gene: TRBJ1-2; V gene: TRBV6-5; clone size: once; CDR3 DNA: TGTGCCAGCAGTCCAAACAGGGCTGGCTACACCTTC; CDR3 protein: CASSPNRAGYTF
D gene: TRBD2; J gene: TRBJ2-2; V gene: TRBV13; clone size: NA; CDR3 DNA: TGTGCCAGCAGCGAGGGACTAGCGGCGAACACCGGGGAGCTGTTTTTT; CDR3 protein: CASSEGLAANTGELFF
D gene: NA; J gene: TRBJ2-3; V gene: TRBV3-1/TRBV3-2; clone size: NA; CDR3 DNA: TGTGCCAGCACCTCCCGGGGAAGCACAGATACGCAGTATTTT; CDR3 protein: CASTSRGSTDTQYF
D gene: NA; J gene: TRBJ2-5; V gene: TRBV5-1; clone size: NA; CDR3 DNA: TGCGCCAGCAGCTTGGGCGGGGTGGGAGAGACCCAGTACTTC; CDR3 protein: CASSLGGVGETQYF
D gene: NA; J gene: TRBJ2-5; V gene: TRBV6-5; clone size: NA; CDR3 DNA: TGTGCCAGCAGTTACTCGATCGGGATTGGTCAAGAGACCCAGTACTTC; CDR3 protein: CASSYSIGIGQETQYF
D gene: TRBD1; J gene: TRBJ2-7; V gene: TRBV12-3/TRBV12-4; clone size: NA; CDR3 DNA: TGTGCCAGCAGTTTAGAGACAGGGGACGAGCAGTACTTC; CDR3 protein: CASSLETGDEQYF
D gene: TRBD1; J gene: TRBJ1-1; V gene: TRBV28; clone size: NA; CDR3 DNA: TGTGCCAGCAGTGAACCGGGACAGGGGTTCACTGAAGCTTTCTTT; CDR3 protein: CASSEPGQGFTEAFF
D gene: TRBD1; J gene: TRBJ2-1; V gene: TRBV18; clone size: few; CDR3 DNA: TGTGCCAGCTCACCTCCGAACTCTGGACAGGGCAACAATGAGCAGTTCTTC; CDR3 protein: CASSPPNSGQGNNEQFF
D gene: TRBD1; J gene: TRBJ2-3; V gene: TRBV13; clone size: NA; CDR3 DNA: TGTGCCAGCAGCTCAGAACGTCGACAGGGGTACACAGATACGCAGTATTTT; CDR3 protein: CASSSERRQGYTDTQYF
D gene: NA; J gene: TRBJ1-2; V gene: TRBV7-9; clone size: NA; CDR3 DNA: TGTGCCAGCCACTCGGGCTATGGCTACACCTTC; CDR3 protein: CASHSGYGYTF
D gene: NA; J gene: TRBJ1-5; V gene: TRBV6-5; clone size: few; CDR3 DNA: TGTGCCAGCAGACCACAGGGTGGGCAGCCCCAGCATTTT; CDR3 protein: CASRPQGGQPQHF
D gene: NA; J gene: TRBJ2-7; V gene: TRBV12-3/TRBV12-4; clone size: NA; CDR3 DNA: TGTGCCAGCAGTTTAGACCGCGGGAATCGGTACTTC; CDR3 protein: CASSLDRGNRYF
D gene: TRBD1; J gene: TRBJ2-5; V gene: TRBV25-1; clone size: NA; CDR3 DNA: TGTGCCAGCAGTCACTGGACAGGTTCCACCCAAGAGACCCAGTACTTC; CDR3 protein: CASSHWTGSTQETQYF
D gene: NA; J gene: TRBJ1-1; V gene: TRBV11-2; clone size: NA; CDR3 DNA: TGTGCCAGCAGCTCCCTTGGGAGGGTTAACACTGAAGCTTTCTTT; CDR3 protein: CASSSLGRVNTEAFF
D gene: NA; J gene: TRBJ2-7; V gene: TRBV12-3/TRBV12-4; clone size: NA; CDR3 DNA: TGTGCCAGCAGTCCGACAGGAAGGGGCGAGCAGTACTTC; CDR3 protein: CASSPTGRGEQYF
D gene: TRBD1; J gene: TRBJ1-2; V gene: TRBV18; clone size: NA; CDR3 DNA: TGTGCCAGCTCACAAGACAGGGAAAACTATGGCTACACCTTC; CDR3 protein: CASSQDRENYGYTF
D gene: TRBD1; J gene: TRBJ1-3; V gene: TRBV2; clone size: NA; CDR3 DNA: TGTGCCAGCAGAGGGACAGTAAGGGGGGTAACTGGAAACACCATATATTTT; CDR3 protein: CASRGTVRGVTGNTIYF
D gene: NA; J gene: TRBJ1-2; V gene: TRBV28; clone size: NA; CDR3 DNA: TGTGCCAGCAGTTTTTCGCAGGTAGATGGCTACACCTTC; CDR3 protein: CASSFSQVDGYTF
D gene: TRBD2; J gene: TRBJ2-2; V gene: TRBV6-4; clone size: NA; CDR3 DNA: TGTGCCAGCAGTGAAGGCGGGGGGAACACCGGGGAGCTGTTTTTT; CDR3 protein: CASSEGGGNTGELFF
D gene: TRBD2; J gene: TRBJ2-1; V gene: TRBV7-2; clone size: NA; CDR3 DNA: TGTGCCAGCAGCTTAGTGACTAGCGTGTACAATGAGCAGTTCTTC; CDR3 protein: CASSLVTSVYNEQFF
D gene: TRBD2; J gene: TRBJ2-3; V gene: TRBV6-4; clone size: NA; CDR3 DNA: TGTGCCAGCAGTGACTCGACGGGAGGTTCGGCAGATACGCAGTATTTT; CDR3 protein: CASSDSTGGSADTQYF
D gene: NA; J gene: TRBJ2-1; V gene: TRBV28; clone size: NA; CDR3 DNA: TGTGCCAGCATTTTTCGCGGAGAATACAATGAGCAGTTCTTC; CDR3 protein: CASIFRGEYNEQFF
D gene: NA; J gene: TRBJ1-1; V gene: TRBV11-2; clone size: once; CDR3 DNA: TGTGCCAGCAGCCTCCGGTTGGGGGGAAACACTGAAGCTTTCTTT; CDR3 protein: CASSLRLGGNTEAFF
D gene: TRBD1; J gene: TRBJ1-2; V gene: TRBV27; clone size: NA; CDR3 DNA: TGTGCCAGCAGTTTACGAACAGGGGACTATGGCTACACCTTC; CDR3 protein: CASSLRTGDYGYTF
D gene: NA; J gene: TRBJ1-2; V gene: TRBV19; clone size: NA; CDR3 DNA: TGTGCCAGTGGTGTGAGACACCGAAACTATGGCTACACCTTC; CDR3 protein: CASGVRHRNYGYTF
D gene: TRBD1; J gene: TRBJ1-3; V gene: TRBV18; clone size: few; CDR3 DNA: TGTGCCAGCTCACGGGACAGGTCCCGAAACACCATATATTTT; CDR3 protein: CASSRDRSRNTIYF
D gene: TRBD2; J gene: TRBJ2-1; V gene: TRBV7-2; clone size: NA; CDR3 DNA: TGTGCCAGCAGCTTAGTGGCTAGCGGGAGGAACAATGAGCAGTTCTTC; CDR3 protein: CASSLVASGRNNEQFF
D gene: TRBD2; J gene: TRBJ2-7; V gene: TRBV9; clone size: NA; CDR3 DNA: TGTGCCAGCAGCGTTTCCGGGACTAGCGGGACCGAGCAGTACTTC; CDR3 protein: CASSVSGTSGTEQYF
D gene: NA; J gene: TRBJ1-1; V gene: TRBV3-1/TRBV3-2; clone size: NA; CDR3 DNA: TGTGCCAGCAGCCAAGATTGGGCAGACAGGAGCACTGAAGCTTTCTTT; CDR3 protein: CASSQDWADRSTEAFF
D gene: NA; J gene: TRBJ2-1; V gene: TRBV11-3; clone size: NA; CDR3 DNA: TGTGCCAGCAGCCGAGGAGGGCATGAGCAGTTCTTC; CDR3 protein: CASSRGGHEQFF
D gene: NA; J gene: TRBJ2-1; V gene: TRBV10-1; clone size: NA; CDR3 DNA: TGCGCCAGCAGGATCCGGGCGGGTCCAAACAATGAGCAGTTCTTC; CDR3 protein: CASRIRAGPNNEQFF
D gene: TRBD2; J gene: TRBJ2-7; V gene: TRBV27; clone size: NA; CDR3 DNA: TGTGCCAGCAGTTTAGGGGCGGGGGGGGGCTACGAGCAGTACTTC; CDR3 protein: CASSLGAGGGYEQYF
D gene: NA; J gene: TRBJ1-5; V gene: TRBV25-1; clone size: NA; CDR3 DNA: TGTGCCAGCAGTGAATTGGGGCAGGGGCAGCCCCAGCATTTT; CDR3 protein: CASSELGQGQPQHF
D gene: NA; J gene: TRBJ1-5; V gene: TRBV10-3; clone size: NA; CDR3 DNA: TGTGCCACATCGGGGGGGGGCGGTCAGCCCCAGCATTTT; CDR3 protein: CATSGGGGQPQHF
D gene: NA; J gene: TRBJ1-1; V gene: TRBV18; clone size: NA; CDR3 DNA: TGTGCCAGCTCAACCGGGGGGGACACTGAAGCTTTCTTT; CDR3 protein: CASSTGGDTEAFF